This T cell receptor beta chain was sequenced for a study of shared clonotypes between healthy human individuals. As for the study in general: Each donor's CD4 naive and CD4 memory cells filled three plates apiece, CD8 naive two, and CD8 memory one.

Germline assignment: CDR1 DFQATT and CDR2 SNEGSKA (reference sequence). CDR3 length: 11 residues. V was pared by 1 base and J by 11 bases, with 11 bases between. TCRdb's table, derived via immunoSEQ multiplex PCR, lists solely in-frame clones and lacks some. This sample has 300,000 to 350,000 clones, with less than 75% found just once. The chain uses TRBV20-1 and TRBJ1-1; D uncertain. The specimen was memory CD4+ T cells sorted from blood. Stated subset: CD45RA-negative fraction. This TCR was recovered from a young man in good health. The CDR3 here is CSARVWPQAFF. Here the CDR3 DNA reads TGCAGTGCTAGAGTGTGGCCTCAGGCTTTCTTT.